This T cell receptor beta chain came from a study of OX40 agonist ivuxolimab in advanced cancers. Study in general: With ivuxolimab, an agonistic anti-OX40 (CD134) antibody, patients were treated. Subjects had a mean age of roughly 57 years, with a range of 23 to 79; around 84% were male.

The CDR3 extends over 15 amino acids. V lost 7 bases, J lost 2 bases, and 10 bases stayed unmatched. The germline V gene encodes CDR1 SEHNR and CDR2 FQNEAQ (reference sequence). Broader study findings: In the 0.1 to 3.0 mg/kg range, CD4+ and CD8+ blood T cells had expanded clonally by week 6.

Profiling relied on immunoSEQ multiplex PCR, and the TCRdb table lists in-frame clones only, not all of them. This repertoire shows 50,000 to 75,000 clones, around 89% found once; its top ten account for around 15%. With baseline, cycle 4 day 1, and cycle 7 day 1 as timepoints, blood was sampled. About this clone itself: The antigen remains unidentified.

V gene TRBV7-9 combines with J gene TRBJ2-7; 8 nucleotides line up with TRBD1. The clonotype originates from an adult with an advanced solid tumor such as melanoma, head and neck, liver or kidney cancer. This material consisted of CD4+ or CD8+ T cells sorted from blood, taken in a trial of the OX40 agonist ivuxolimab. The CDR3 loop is CASNPPGTGPYEQYF. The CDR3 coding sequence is TGTGCCAGCAACCCCCCCGGGACAGGACCCTACGAGCAGTACTTC.